This is a list of T cell receptor beta chains from one sample in a study of breast tumors, draining lymph nodes, adjacent tissues. TCRdb reprocessed the multiplex PCR reads via MiXCR and lists one record per CDR3 protein. Of more than 250,000 distinct CDR3 sequences in the sample, under 35% were seen once. Sequenced material: axillary lymph node tissue. Source of these receptors: a female donor with breast cancer. Some clones in this sample may be carry-over from other donors' samples. Both conserved end residues are part of each CDR3. D genes are given only for firm matches. Only some rows state a clone size, as once, few, many or a class for expanded clones.

clone size,J gene,V gene,D gene,CDR3 protein,CDR3 DNA
many,TRBJ2-5,TRBV4-1,TRBD2,CASSQDGSGRETQYF,TGCGCCAGCAGCCAAGATGGAAGCGGGAGAGAGACCCAGTACTTC
.,TRBJ2-5,TRBV10-2,.,CASSPNLVNQETQYF,TGCGCCAGCAGCCCCAATCTAGTCAACCAAGAGACCCAGTACTTC
many,TRBJ2-2,TRBV20-1,.,CSARVLRYNTGELFF,TGCAGTGCTAGAGTTCTGCGTTACAACACCGGGGAGCTGTTTTTT
many,TRBJ2-5,TRBV19,.,CASSEDREFPQYF,TGTGCCAGTAGTGAAGACCGGGAGTTCCCCCAGTACTTC
many,TRBJ2-3,TRBV5-6,.,CASSPGLLAQEAQYF,TGTGCCAGCAGCCCGGGGTTGCTGGCTCAAGAAGCGCAGTATTTT
many,TRBJ2-6,TRBV19,TRBD1,CASSLGTGSGANVLTF,TGTGCCAGTAGTCTCGGGACAGGGTCTGGGGCCAACGTCCTGACTTTC
many,TRBJ2-5,TRBV20-1,TRBD1,CSAPTAGTGDETQYF,TGCAGTGCTCCCACCGCAGGGACAGGGGACGAGACCCAGTACTTC
.,TRBJ2-5,TRBV29-1,TRBD1,CSDRDRGVTQYF,TGCAGCGACCGGGACAGGGGGGTGACCCAGTACTTC
many,TRBJ2-2,TRBV6-1,TRBD2,CASGGLAANTGELFF,TGTGCCAGCGGAGGACTAGCGGCAAACACCGGGGAGCTGTTTTTT
few,TRBJ2-1,TRBV12-3/TRBV12-4,TRBD2,CASSGTDGSLAGVWLNEQFF,TGTGCCAGCAGTGGGACGGACGGTTCACTAGCGGGAGTCTGGTTGAATGAGCAGTTCTTC